One sample yielded the 21 T cell receptor beta chains listed below, sequenced in a study of T-cell reconstitution after alpha-beta-depleted transplantation in children. Library preparation (for TCRbeta) was performed with unique molecular identifiers. MiXCR was run by TCRdb on the PCR reads, yielding one entry per CDR3 protein. In the table there are 330,000 or so distinct CDR3 sequences, under 13% of which are singletons. Source: PBMCs from the stem cell graft donor, taken from the stem cell graft. These receptors all stem from a human donor who donated a stem cell graft to a child with acute lymphoblastic leukemia.

There are many counts of this clonotype. The chain combines TRBV5-1 with TRBJ1-4; D ambiguous. Germline values: CDR1 SGHRS, CDR2 YFSETQ. With 0 bases removed from V and 3 bases from J, the gap between germline ends came to 6 bases. The CDR3 totals 14 residues. CDR3 protein: CASSLERANEKLFF. The CDR3 DNA reads TGCGCCAGCAGCTTGGAAAGGGCTAATGAAAAACTGTTTTTT.

The chain links TRBV20-1 to TRBJ2-7, with 7 nucleotides matching TRBD2. With 1 base clipped from V and 2 bases from J, the junction kept 11 bases outside the gene matches. The germline V gene has CDR1 DFQATT and CDR2 SNEGSKA (reference sequence). There are 16 residues in the CDR3. For the CDR3, the DNA is TGCAGTGCTAGAGGGGAGGGCGCGGGAGATACCTACGAGCAGTACTTC. Its protein product is CSARGEGAGDTYEQYF.

This clonotype was counted only a few times. In DNA, the CDR3 is TGTGCCACCAGTGATCTAGCGGGAGGACACACAGATACGCAGTATTTT. Translation gives CATSDLAGGHTDTQYF. This chain connects TRBV24-1 to TRBJ2-3, with TRBD2 matching 11 bases. CDR3 length equals 16 residues. The trim removed 3 bases at V and 2 bases at J, leaving 3 bases unmatched. Germline V CDR1 and CDR2: KGHDR, SFDVKD.

This clonotype was detected a few times. The chain joins TRBV6-1 to TRBJ2-2; maybe TRBD1 (6 bases). The CDR3 has 15 amino acids. Trimming stripped 6 bases from V and 4 bases from J, with 15 bases between. In germline, CDR1 is MNHNS, CDR2 SASEGT. In nucleotides, the CDR3 is TGTGCCAGCAGGTCCCAGGGGTCCCTCACCGGGGAGCTGTTTTTT. Its translation is CASRSQGSLTGELFF.

The genes are TRBV4-2 and TRBJ2-5; possible D gene TRBD2, 6 bases. Trimming left V 1 base short and J 3 bases short, with 12 bases between. CDR1 and CDR2 (germline): LGHNA, YNFKEQ. This CDR3 is built from 15 residues. The CDR3 protein is CASSQGATSEETQYF. The CDR3 DNA reads TGTGCCAGCAGCCAAGGGGCGACTAGTGAAGAGACCCAGTACTTC.

This clonotype was detected many times. The V and J genes are TRBV12-3 or TRBV12-4 and TRBJ2-7; D unclear. The CDR3 totals 11 residues. V was cut by 3 bases and J by 9 bases, with 9 bases left in between. The DNA of the CDR3 is TGTGCCAGCAGTTTGAGTGTAGGGCAGTACTTC. Amino acids: CASSLSVGQYF.

This sequence joins TRBV12-3 or TRBV12-4 and TRBJ2-7, with 12 bases aligning to TRBD1. The CDR3 runs 15 residues. Losses at the gene ends were 2 bases for V and 5 bases for J; bases not matched to a gene: 4. The CDR3, as DNA: TGTGCCAGCAGTTTATGGCGGGACAGGGGGCACGAGCAGTACTTC. Its protein is CASSLWRDRGHEQYF.

This clonotype was seen only a few times. The rearrangement uses TRBV7-9 and TRBJ2-7, with D perhaps matching TRBD2 (6 bases). Germline CDR1 is SEHNR and CDR2 is FQNEAQ (reference sequence). The CDR3 sequence is 14 residues long. The ends were cut back, 5 bases at V and 3 bases at J, with 14 bases in the middle. The CDR3 nucleotides are TGTGCCAGCAGCCCATACTCGGGACTCTACGAGCAGTACTTC. Its translation: CASSPYSGLYEQYF.

This clonotype was observed a few times. The chain combines TRBV3-1 with TRBJ1-6, with 10 bases lining up with TRBD1. V lost 2 bases to trimming and J lost 7 bases; unmatched junction nucleotides: 11. Germline CDR1 is LGHDT and CDR2 is YNNKEL (reference sequence). This CDR3 contains 18 residues. CDR3 in DNA: TGTGCCAGCAGCCAATTCGGGAGACAGGGGGCGAACAATTCACCCCTCCACTTT. This sequence encodes CASSQFGRQGANNSPLHF.

The sample holds a few counts of this clonotype. The chain joins TRBV7-9 to TRBJ1-1; D is unresolved. In germline, CDR1 is SEHNR, CDR2 FQNEAQ (reference sequence). The CDR3 loop spans 10 amino acids. Trimming took off 7 bases at V and 0 bases at J, with 0 bases between the two ends. The CDR3 reads CASMNTEAFF. The CDR3 DNA follows: TGTGCCAGCATGAACACTGAAGCTTTCTTT.

This clonotype was recorded at least ten times. CDR3 coding DNA: TGTGCCAGCAGCCTCCGTCCGGGGACCAACTCCTACAATGAGCAGTTCTTC. This codes for CASSLRPGTNSYNEQFF. The chain couples TRBV7-8 to TRBJ2-1; tentatively, D is TRBD1 or TRBD2 (5 bases each). V gave up 5 bases and J gave up 0 bases, with 17 bases separating them. Germline V gene sequence: CDR1 SGHVS, CDR2 FQNEAQ. This CDR3 has 17 residues.

J is TRBJ2-7 and V is TRBV28, with D possibly being TRBD2 (6 bases). V shed 1 base and J shed 2 bases, with 15 bases lying between them. The CDR3 extends over 16 amino acids. From germline, CDR1 is MDHEN and CDR2 SYDVKM. CDR3 sequence (DNA): TGTGCCAGCAGTTTATTGGCCCGGGGGTCTCCCTACGAGCAGTACTTC. Translating it yields CASSLLARGSPYEQYF.

This clonotype was seen only a few times. This rearrangement joins TRBV3-1 to TRBJ2-5; D not resolved. Trimming removed 0 bases at V and 5 bases at J, with 7 bases between. The germline gives CDR1 LGHDT, CDR2 YNNKEL (reference sequence). This CDR3 region has 13 residues. The CDR3 coding sequence is TGTGCCAGCAGCCAAGATGGTCGGGAGACCCAGTACTTC. This sequence encodes CASSQDGRETQYF.

Only a few counts were recorded for this clonotype. This sequence joins TRBV27 and TRBJ2-1; 7 bases are shared with TRBD1. The CDR3 totals 18 residues. Germline CDR1 MNHEY, CDR2 SMNVEV (reference sequence). Losses at the gene ends were 10 bases for V and 0 bases for J; bases not matched to a gene: 18. The CDR3 DNA follows: TGTGCCACTAATGCCGCGAGTGAAGGGGGCGCCTCCTACAATGAGCAGTTCTTC. Amino acid sequence: CATNAASEGGASYNEQFF.

The rearrangement links TRBV27 to TRBJ1-5; the D gene is possibly TRBD1 (6 bases). The CDR3 is made up of 18 amino acids. CDR1 and CDR2 (germline): MNHEY, SMNVEV (reference sequence). The V end lost 0 bases, the J end lost 0 bases, and 15 bases lay between the germline ends. The CDR3 bases are TGTGCCAGCAGTTTATCGGGACAATCTCCCTATAGCAATCAGCCCCAGCATTTT. Amino acid sequence: CASSLSGQSPYSNQPQHF.

This clonotype was seen repeatedly, ten times or more. The chain combines TRBV6-2 or TRBV6-3 with TRBJ2-2, with 7 nucleotides matching TRBD1. Germline trimming cut 2 bases from V and 6 bases from J; bases unmatched to any gene: 9. This CDR3 contains 16 residues. Looked up from germline, CDR1 is MNHEY and CDR2 is SVGEGT. The CDR3 loop is CASSYPAGGFAGELFF. The CDR3, as DNA: TGTGCCAGCAGTTACCCGGCAGGGGGATTCGCCGGGGAGCTGTTTTTT.

The V gene is TRBV4-1, the J gene TRBJ2-7, with 8 bases lining up with TRBD1. The V gene's germline CDR1 is MGHRA and CDR2 YSYEKL. This CDR3 is built from 16 residues. The ends lost 0 bases at V and 6 bases at J; junction bases unmatched: 10. The CDR3 DNA is TGCGCCAGCAGCCAAGATGGCGGGACAGGCACCCTCGAGCAGTACTTC. Translating gives CASSQDGGTGTLEQYF.

This clonotype has only a few counts. The V call is TRBV7-2, the J call TRBJ1-1; unclear D gene. CDR3 length: 15 residues. V was trimmed by 6 bases and J by 1 base, leaving 15 bases between them. Germline CDR1 is SGHTA and CDR2 is FQGNSA. The CDR3 DNA follows: TGTGCCAGCAGACCGGGTCTCGTTGGGAACACTGAAGCTTTCTTT. It yields the protein CASRPGLVGNTEAFF.

The genes are TRBV5-1 and TRBJ2-1; 8 bases fit TRBD2. The CDR3 has 16 amino acids. Germline CDR1 is SGHRS and CDR2 is YFSETQ. V shed 6 bases, J shed 7 bases, and the junction held 15 bases outside the gene matches. The CDR3 spells CASTAGTSLRENEQFF. The DNA of the CDR3 is TGCGCCAGCACCGCCGGGACTAGTCTTCGAGAAAATGAGCAGTTCTTC.

On this clonotype itself: A read error may explain this, as a much larger clone is one base away. The chain couples TRBV7-3 to TRBJ2-1, with 8 positions matching TRBD2. The CDR3 runs 16 residues. Germline V CDR1 and CDR2: SGHTA, FQGTGA. The DNA of the CDR3 is TGTGCCAGCAGCGTGACTAGCGAGAGCTCCTACGATGAGCAGTTCTTC. Protein product: CASSVTSESSYDEQFF.

This clonotype has more than one count but fewer than ten. This chain uses TRBV12-3 or TRBV12-4 with TRBJ2-7; 14 nucleotides match TRBD2. Trimming cost V 2 bases and J 5 bases; bases outside gene matches: 14. The CDR3 spans 19 residues. The CDR3 DNA reads as TGTGCCAGCAGTTTAAGTCCCCCGGGACTAGCGGGAGCTCCCCACGAGCAGTACTTC. This gives the protein CASSLSPPGLAGAPHEQYF.